The count of the clone carrying this T cell receptor (beta chain) is one. Its cognate antigen is unknown. The entry originates in a study of cytomegalovirus exposure and HLA in healthy donors. Whole-study findings and limits: According to the study, around 160 TCR beta chains were cytomegalovirus-associated.

This table comes from immunoSEQ multiplex PCR, and its TCRdb copy is limited to in-frame clones, with some not included. The data contain some 83,000 clones, about 93% of them seen just once; the ten biggest clones take up approximately 2.1%. Sequencing used PBMCs. The clonotype was recovered from a young woman in good health and CMV-seronegative.

In DNA form, the CDR3 reads TGTGCCAGCAGTGAGAACAGGGCTGGCTATGGCTACACCTTC. Its protein is CASSENRAGYGYTF. The chain uses TRBV25-1 and TRBJ1-2; weak D call: TRBD1 (6 bases). Trimming removed 3 bases at V and 4 bases at J, with 12 bases between. Germline assignment: CDR1 MGHDK and CDR2 SYGVNS. The CDR3 loop spans 14 amino acids.